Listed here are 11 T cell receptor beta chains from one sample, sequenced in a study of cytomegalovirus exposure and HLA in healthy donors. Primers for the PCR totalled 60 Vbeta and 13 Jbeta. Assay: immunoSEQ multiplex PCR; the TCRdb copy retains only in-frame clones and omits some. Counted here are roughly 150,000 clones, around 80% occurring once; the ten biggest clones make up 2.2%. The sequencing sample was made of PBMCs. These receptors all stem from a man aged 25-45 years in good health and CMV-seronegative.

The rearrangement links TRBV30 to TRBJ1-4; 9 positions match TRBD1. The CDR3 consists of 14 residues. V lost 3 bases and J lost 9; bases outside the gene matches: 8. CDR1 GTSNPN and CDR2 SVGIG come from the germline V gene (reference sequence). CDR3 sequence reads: CAWSRPGTGQKLFF. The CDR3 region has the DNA TGTGCCTGGAGCCGACCCGGGACAGGGCAAAAACTGTTTTTT.

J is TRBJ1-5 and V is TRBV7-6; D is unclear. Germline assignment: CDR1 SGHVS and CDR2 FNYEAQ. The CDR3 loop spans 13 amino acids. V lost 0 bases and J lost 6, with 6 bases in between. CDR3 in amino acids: CASSLARGQPQHF. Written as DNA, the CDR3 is TGTGCCAGCAGCTTAGCGCGGGGTCAGCCCCAGCATTTT.

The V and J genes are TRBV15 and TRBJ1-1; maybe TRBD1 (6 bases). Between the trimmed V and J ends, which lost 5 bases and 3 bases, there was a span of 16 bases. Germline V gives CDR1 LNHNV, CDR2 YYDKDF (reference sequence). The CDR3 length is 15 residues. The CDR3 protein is CATSAITGIDTEAFF. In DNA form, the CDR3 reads TGTGCCACCAGCGCAATTACAGGGATAGACACTGAAGCTTTCTTT.

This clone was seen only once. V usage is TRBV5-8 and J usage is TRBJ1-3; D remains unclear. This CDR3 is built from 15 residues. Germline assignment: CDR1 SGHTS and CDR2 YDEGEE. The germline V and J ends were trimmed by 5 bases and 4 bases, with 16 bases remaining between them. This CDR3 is CASSSVNWAGNTIYF. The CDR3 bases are TGTGCCAGCAGTTCGGTTAATTGGGCAGGAAACACCATATATTTT.

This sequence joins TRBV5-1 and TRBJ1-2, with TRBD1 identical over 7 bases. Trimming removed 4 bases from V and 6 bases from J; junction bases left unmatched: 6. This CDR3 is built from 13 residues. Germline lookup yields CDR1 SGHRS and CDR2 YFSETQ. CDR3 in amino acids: CASSETGQDGYTF. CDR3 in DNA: TGCGCCAGCAGCGAGACAGGGCAGGATGGCTACACCTTC.

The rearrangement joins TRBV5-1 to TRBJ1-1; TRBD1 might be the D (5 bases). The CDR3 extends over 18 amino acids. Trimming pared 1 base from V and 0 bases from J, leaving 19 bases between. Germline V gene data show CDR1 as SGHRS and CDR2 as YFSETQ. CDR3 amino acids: CASSLLGRRRGMNTEAFF. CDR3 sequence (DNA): TGCGCCAGCAGCTTGTTAGGACGCAGGAGGGGAATGAACACTGAAGCTTTCTTT.

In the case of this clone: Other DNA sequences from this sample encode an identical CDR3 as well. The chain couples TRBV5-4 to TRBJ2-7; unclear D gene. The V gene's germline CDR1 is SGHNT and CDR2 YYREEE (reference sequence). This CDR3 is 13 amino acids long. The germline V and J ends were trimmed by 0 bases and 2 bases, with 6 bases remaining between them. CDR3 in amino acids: CASSLDSPYEQYF. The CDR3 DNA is TGTGCCAGCAGCTTGGACAGTCCCTACGAGCAGTACTTC.

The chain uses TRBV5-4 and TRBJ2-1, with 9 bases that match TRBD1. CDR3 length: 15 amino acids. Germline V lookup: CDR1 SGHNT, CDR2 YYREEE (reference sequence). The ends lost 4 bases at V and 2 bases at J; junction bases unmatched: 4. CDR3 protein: CASSLGQGTYNEQFF. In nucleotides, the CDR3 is TGTGCCAGCAGCCTAGGACAGGGGACCTACAATGAGCAGTTCTTC. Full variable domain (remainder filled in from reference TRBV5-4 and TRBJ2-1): ETGVTQSPTHLIKTRGQQVTLRCSSQSGHNTVSWYQQALGQGPQFIFQYYREEENGRGNFPPRFSGLQFPNYSSELNVNALELDDSALYLCASSLGQGTYNEQFFGPGTRLTVL.

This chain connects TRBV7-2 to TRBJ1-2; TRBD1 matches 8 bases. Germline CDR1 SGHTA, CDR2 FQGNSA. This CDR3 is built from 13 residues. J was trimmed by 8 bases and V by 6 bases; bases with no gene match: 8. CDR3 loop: CASRGQGSHGYTF. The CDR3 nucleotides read TGTGCCAGCAGAGGACAGGGTAGCCACGGCTACACCTTC.

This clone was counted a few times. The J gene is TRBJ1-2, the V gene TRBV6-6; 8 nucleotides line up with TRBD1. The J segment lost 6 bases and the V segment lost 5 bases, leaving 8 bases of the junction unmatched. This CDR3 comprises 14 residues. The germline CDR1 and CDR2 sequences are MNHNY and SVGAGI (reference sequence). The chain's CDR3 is CASSPRDRTHGYTF. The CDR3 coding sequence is TGTGCCAGCAGTCCCCGGGACAGGACCCATGGCTACACCTTC.

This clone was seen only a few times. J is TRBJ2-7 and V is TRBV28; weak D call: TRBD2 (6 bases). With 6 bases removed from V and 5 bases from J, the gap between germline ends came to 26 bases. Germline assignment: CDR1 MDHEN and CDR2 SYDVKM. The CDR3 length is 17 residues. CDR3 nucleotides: TGTGCCAGCAGCCAGGGCGGCGGGGCTCTAGGGGCCAACGAGCAGTACTTC. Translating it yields CASSQGGGALGANEQYF.